This is a list of T cell receptor beta chains from one sample in a study of radiotherapy plus CTLA-4 blockade in lung cancer. Data came from immunoSEQ multiplex PCR; TCRdb stores just in-frame clones and leaves some out. The table includes about 73,000 clones, 80% to 90% detected once. Material: peripheral blood, obtained from a patient treated with radiotherapy plus ipilimumab. The receptors derive from a human donor with non-small cell lung cancer that progressed on radiotherapy plus ipilimumab. CDR3s include the opening cysteine and the closing phenylalanine or tryptophan. The D gene is left open where the match is weak. The size field is filled for only some rows; it gives once, few, many or a size class.

d_call	v_call	j_call	clone_size	cdr3_nt	cdr3_aa
-	TRBV2	TRBJ2-3	-	TGTGCCAGCAGTGAATTGTTTGGGGTCTCTAGCACAGATACGCAGTATTTT	CASSELFGVSSTDTQYF
-	TRBV19	TRBJ2-3	-	TGTGCCAGTAGTACCGGCACAGATACGCAGTATTTT	CASSTGTDTQYF
-	TRBV27	TRBJ2-4	-	TGTGCCAGCAGTTTGGGTTCAGGGTATCCCAAAAACATTCAGTACTTC	CASSLGSGYPKNIQYF
-	TRBV5-6	TRBJ2-4	-	TGTGCCAGCAGCTTGGCTTTTACTGGCACCGTACTAGCCAAAAACATTCAGTACTTC	CASSLAFTGTVLAKNIQYF
-	TRBV5-4	TRBJ1-4	once	TGTGCCAGCGGTACAGGGTCCACTAATGAAAAACTGTTTTTT	CASGTGSTNEKLFF
-	TRBV2	TRBJ2-3	-	TGTGCCAGCAGTGAATTGGTGGGAGTTTACGATACGCAGTATTTT	CASSELVGVYDTQYF
-	TRBV5-1	TRBJ2-6	-	TGCGCCAGCAGCTTGTCCGGGAACTCTGGGGCCAACGTCCTGACTTTC	CASSLSGNSGANVLTF
-	TRBV2	TRBJ2-7	-	TGTGCCAGCAGTGAAGAGGGCTACAGGGCCTACGAGCAGTACTTC	CASSEEGYRAYEQYF
-	TRBV7-3	TRBJ2-1	-	TGTGCCAGCAGCTTAAGGGAGTACAATGAGCAGTTCTTC	CASSLREYNEQFF
-	TRBV20-1	TRBJ2-1	once	TGCAGTGCTAGAGTCGTAGAGCAGTTCTTC	CSARVVEQFF
-	TRBV6-1	TRBJ2-1	-	TGTGCCAGCAGTCCCAGAGGGAATAACAATGAGCAGTTCTTC	CASSPRGNNNEQFF
-	TRBV6-1	TRBJ2-1	-	TGTGCCAGCAGTTTGAAACAGAACAATGAGCAGTTCTTC	CASSLKQNNEQFF
-	TRBV7-2	TRBJ2-7	-	TGTGCCAGCAGCCCCTATTTCGACGAGCAGTACTTC	CASSPYFDEQYF
TRBD1	TRBV5-8	TRBJ1-4	-	TGTGCCAGCAGCCCCCGGCCGGGACAGGGGGTGCATAATGAAAAACTGTTTTTT	CASSPRPGQGVHNEKLFF
-	TRBV21-1	TRBJ2-4	once	TGTGCCAGCAGCACCCAAGGACTACCTTGGCCAAATGACATTCAGTACTTC	CASSTQGLPWPNDIQYF
-	TRBV30	TRBJ1-3	-	TGTGCCTGGAGTGTAAAGGGTTCCTCTGGAAACACCATATATTTT	CAWSVKGSSGNTIYF
TRBD1	TRBV27	TRBJ2-1	-	TGTGCCAGCACGCTCACAGGGGGCGCGTGGTACAATGAGCAGTTCTTC	CASTLTGGAWYNEQFF
TRBD2	TRBV6-1	TRBJ2-2	-	TGTGCCAGCAGTGCCACTAGCGGAGCGAACACCGGGGAGCTGTTTTTT	CASSATSGANTGELFF
-	TRBV5-1	TRBJ1-3	-	TGCGCCAGCAGCTTGACGGGGGGAAACACCATATATTTT	CASSLTGGNTIYF
TRBD1	TRBV6-5	TRBJ1-2	-	TGTGCCAGCAGTCGGACAGGTCCTAACTATGGCTACACCTTC	CASSRTGPNYGYTF
TRBD1	TRBV5-1	TRBJ1-3	-	TGCGCCAGCAGCCCCGGGACAGTCGGAAACACCATATATTTT	CASSPGTVGNTIYF
TRBD1	TRBV29-1	TRBJ1-2	-	TGCAGCGGTCGGACAGGGAACTATGGCTACACCTTC	CSGRTGNYGYTF
-	TRBV2	TRBJ2-7	-	TGTGCCAGTCGCCGAGGAGTCCGGGAGCCATCTTACGTAGAGCAGTACTTC	CASRRGVREPSYVEQYF
-	TRBV7-9	TRBJ2-2	-	TGTGCCAGCAGCAGGACTGAAACAGGGAGGGGGGAGCTGTTTTTT	CASSRTETGRGELFF
TRBD1	TRBV29-1	TRBJ1-2	-	TGCAGCGGGGGGGGACAGGGGGGCGGCTACACCTTC	CSGGGQGGGYTF
TRBD1	TRBV5-4	TRBJ1-2	few	TGTGCCAGCAGCTTGGAGGGGGCGACCTATGGCTACACCTTC	CASSLEGATYGYTF
TRBD2	TRBV7-9	TRBJ2-1	once	TGTGCCAGCAGCTTAGTAAGAGGGCTAGCGGGAGGCTACAATGAGCAGTTCTTC	CASSLVRGLAGGYNEQFF